This T cell receptor (beta chain) was sequenced for a study of identical twins. Between the trimmed V and J ends, which lost 5 bases and 0 bases, there was a span of 9 bases. CDR1 is SGHTA, CDR2 FQGNSA, per germline. The CDR3 has 14 amino acids. Each CDR3 protein gets one entry after TCRdb re-called the 5' RACE reads with MiXCR. The sample consists of over 500,000 distinct CDR3 sequences, 20% to 25% of them appearing once. The sample also formed part of further work on T cells expressing NK-cell markers.

The clonotype comes from a woman aged 18-29 years in good health. Material for sequencing was CD4+ T cells sorted from blood. The gene calls are TRBV7-2 and TRBJ2-3; D unclear. For the CDR3, the DNA is TGTGCCAGCAGCACGGGCCCCAGCACAGATACGCAGTATTTT. It yields the protein CASSTGPSTDTQYF.